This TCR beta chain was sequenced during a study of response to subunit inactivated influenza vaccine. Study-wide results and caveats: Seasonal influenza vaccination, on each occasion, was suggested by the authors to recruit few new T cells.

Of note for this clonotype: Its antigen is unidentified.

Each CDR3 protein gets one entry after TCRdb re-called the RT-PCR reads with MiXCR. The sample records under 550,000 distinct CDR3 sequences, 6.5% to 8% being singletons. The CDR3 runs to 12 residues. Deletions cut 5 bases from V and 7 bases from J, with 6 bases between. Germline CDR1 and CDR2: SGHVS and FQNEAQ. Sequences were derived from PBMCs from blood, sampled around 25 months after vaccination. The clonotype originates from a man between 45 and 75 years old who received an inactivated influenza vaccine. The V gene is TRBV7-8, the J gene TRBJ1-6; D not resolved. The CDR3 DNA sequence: TGTGCCAGCAGCGTCAGAAATTCACCCCTCCACTTT. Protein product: CASSVRNSPLHF. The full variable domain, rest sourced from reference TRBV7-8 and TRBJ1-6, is GAGVSQSPRYKVAKRGQDVALRCDPISGHVSLFWYQQALGQGPEFLTYFQNEAQLDKSGLPSDRFFAERPEGSVSTLKIQRTQQEDSAVYLCASSVRNSPLHFGNGTRLTVT.